The next 20 T cell receptor beta chains were all read from a single sample in a study of early T cells in non-severe SARS-CoV-2 infection. TCRdb itself ran the 5' RACE reads through MiXCR, one entry per CDR3 protein. Counted here are around 46,000 distinct CDR3 sequences, roughly 10% occurring once; the ten biggest clones make up about a fifth. The sample comprised whole blood. The receptors shown here come from an adult who was a healthcare worker with PCR-confirmed SARS-CoV-2 infection or an uninfected control (not recorded which).

The table lists this clonotype with many counts. The chain is built from TRBV14 and TRBJ2-7; 9 nucleotides align to TRBD2. This CDR3 has 17 amino acids. J lost 3 bases, V lost 3 bases, and 12 bases had no gene match. Germline V gives CDR1 SGHDN, CDR2 FVKESK. CDR3 sequence: CASSHSGGQAGGYEQYF. The CDR3, as DNA: TGTGCCAGCAGCCACAGTGGGGGTCAAGCGGGAGGCTACGAGCAGTACTTC.

This clonotype occurred many times. V usage is TRBV29-1 and J usage is TRBJ2-7, with TRBD1 matching over 7 bases. This CDR3 comprises 12 residues. V lost 4 bases and J lost 2; bases outside the gene matches: 2. Germline V gene sequence: CDR1 SQVTM, CDR2 ANQGSEA. The DNA of the CDR3 is TGCAGCGTTGCTGGGACAGCCTACGAGCAGTACTTC. Translated, it gives CSVAGTAYEQYF.

This clonotype was found many times. The V gene is TRBV14, the J gene TRBJ1-2, with 11 bases identical to TRBD1. The ends lost 3 bases at V and 11 bases at J; junction bases unmatched: 8. Germline V CDR1 and CDR2: SGHDN, FVKESK. CDR3 length: 14 residues. In nucleotides, the CDR3 is TGTGCCAGCAGCCAGTTTCGGGGACAGGGGGGATACACCTTC. This encodes CASSQFRGQGGYTF.

This clonotype was seen at least ten times. The chain couples TRBV5-6 to TRBJ1-1; the D gene is possibly TRBD1 (5 bases). This CDR3 contains 16 residues. From germline, CDR1 is SGHDT and CDR2 YYEEEE. V lost 4 bases and J 0 bases, leaving 16 bases between the germline ends. CDR3 sequence reads: CASSHLTGHLNTEAFF. CDR3 DNA: TGTGCCAGCAGCCATCTCACAGGACACCTGAACACTGAAGCTTTCTTT.

This clonotype was seen at least ten times. This chain connects TRBV18 to TRBJ2-7, with D perhaps matching TRBD1 (6 bases). This CDR3 has 13 amino acids. In germline, CDR1 is KGHSH, CDR2 LQKENI. Trimming pared 5 bases from V and 6 bases from J, leaving 14 bases between. CDR3 DNA: TGTGCCAGCTCATCCGGTCTAGGGGGCGAGCAGTACTTC. Its translation: CASSSGLGGEQYF.

The chain's CDR3 is CASRDSGTKAYEQYF. Written as DNA, the CDR3 is TGTGCCAGCAGAGACTCGGGGACAAAGGCCTACGAGCAGTACTTC. The chain has TRBV28 and TRBJ2-7; D possibly corresponds to TRBD1 (6 bases). The CDR3 length is 15 residues. The germline V gene encodes CDR1 MDHEN and CDR2 SYDVKM. V was trimmed by 6 bases and J by 2 bases, leaving 17 bases between them. Using reference TRBV28 and TRBJ2-7 for the parts outside the CDR3, the full variable domain is DVKVTQSSRYLVKRTGEKVFLECVQDMDHENMFWYRQDPGLGLRLIYFSYDVKMKEKGDIPEGYSVSREKKERFSLILESASTNQTSMYLCASRDSGTKAYEQYFGPGTRLTVT.

This clonotype showed up many times. The DNA for the CDR3 is TGCGCCAGCAGGGATTCACCGCCTGGATCACCCCTCCACTTT. Residues: CASRDSPPGSPLHF. The chain joins TRBV5-1 to TRBJ1-6; D unresolved. Per the germline V gene, CDR1 is SGHRS and CDR2 is YFSETQ. Trimming took off 5 bases at V and 10 bases at J, with 16 bases between the two ends. The CDR3 contains 14 residues.

The V and J genes are TRBV12-3 or TRBV12-4 and TRBJ1-4, with 7 positions matching TRBD1. The J segment lost 14 bases and the V segment lost 6 bases, leaving 9 bases of the junction unmatched. This CDR3 has 12 amino acids. The CDR3: CASRESGTVLFF. The CDR3 coding sequence is TGTGCCAGCAGGGAATCCGGGACAGTCCTGTTTTTT.

This clonotype was counted many times. The rearrangement joins TRBV20-1 to TRBJ1-6; D is unresolved. With 5 bases removed from V and 0 bases from J, the gap between germline ends came to 5 bases. Germline V gene lookup returns CDR1 DFQATT and CDR2 SNEGSKA (reference sequence). The CDR3 length is 13 residues. CDR3 amino acids: CSAESSYNSPLHF. As DNA, the CDR3 is TGCAGTGCTGAGAGCTCCTATAATTCACCCCTCCACTTT.

This clonotype was counted many times. This sequence joins TRBV20-1 and TRBJ2-3; 15 bases match TRBD2. Germline CDR1 reads DFQATT; CDR2 reads SNEGSKA (reference sequence). The CDR3 runs 17 residues. Trimming removed 3 bases from V and 4 bases from J; junction bases left unmatched: 8. The CDR3 bases are TGCAGTGCTAGGCCGATTGGACTAGCGGGAGGGGCAGATACGCAGTATTTT. Translated: CSARPIGLAGGADTQYF.

There are a few counts of this clonotype. The chain recombines TRBV5-1 with TRBJ2-3, with D possibly matching TRBD2 (6 bases). Trimming cost V 2 bases and J 4 bases, with 11 bases left between them. From germline, CDR1 is SGHRS and CDR2 YFSETQ. The CDR3 covers 14 residues. CDR3 DNA: TGCGCCAGCAGCTTAGGAGGGATCGCAGATACGCAGTATTTT. It yields the protein CASSLGGIADTQYF.

The sample holds many counts of this clonotype. The chain employs TRBV28 and TRBJ2-7; D is uncertain. Looked up from germline, CDR1 is MDHEN and CDR2 is SYDVKM. V was trimmed by 5 bases and J by 3 bases, leaving 14 bases between them. The CDR3 length is 14 residues. CDR3 loop: CASSPGRAFYEQYF. Here the CDR3 DNA reads TGTGCCAGCAGTCCCGGACGGGCATTCTACGAGCAGTACTTC.

V gene TRBV14 combines with J gene TRBJ1-6; TRBD1 matches at 7 bases. The CDR3 runs to 15 residues. Germline assignment: CDR1 SGHDN and CDR2 FVKESK. J was trimmed by 7 bases and V by 2 bases; bases with no gene match: 5. DNA for the CDR3: TGTGCCAGCAGCCAACTCCGGGACAGAAATTCACCCCTCCACTTT. It codes for CASSQLRDRNSPLHF. Based on the CDR3 plus reference TRBV14 and TRBJ1-6, the full variable domain is EAGVTQFPSHSVIEKGQTVTLRCDPISGHDNLYWYRRVMGKEIKFLLHFVKESKQDESGMPNNRFLAERTGGTYSTLKVQPAELEDSGVYFCASSQLRDRNSPLHFGNGTRLTVT.

This clonotype has a handful of counts. The chain joins TRBV7-9 to TRBJ1-1, with no clear D. Germline values: CDR1 SEHNR, CDR2 FQNEAQ (reference sequence). The CDR3 loop spans 13 amino acids. V was cut by 3 bases and J by 1 base, with 6 bases left in between. DNA for the CDR3: TGTGCCAGCAGCTTCCGAGGGAACACTGAAGCTTTCTTT. Its translation: CASSFRGNTEAFF.

This chain joins TRBV19 and TRBJ2-1, with 8 bases that match TRBD2. The germline V gene encodes CDR1 LNHDA and CDR2 SQIVND (reference sequence). J gave up 3 bases and V 7 bases, and 11 bases lay outside the gene matches. CDR3 size: 16 residues. CDR3 protein: CASTPGGGRIYNEQFF. The CDR3 bases are TGTGCCAGTACCCCCGGGGGCGGGAGGATCTACAATGAGCAGTTCTTC.

This clonotype occurred once. This chain connects TRBV10-3 to TRBJ2-3, with TRBD2 matching over 9 bases. With V trimmed by 4 bases and J by 4 bases, 6 bases remained unmatched. Per the germline V gene, CDR1 is ENHRY and CDR2 is SYGVKD. This CDR3 contains 15 residues. This chain's CDR3 is CAISGISGSADTQYF. CDR3 bases: TGTGCCATCAGTGGGATTAGCGGGAGTGCAGATACGCAGTATTTT.

This rearrangement joins TRBV4-3 to TRBJ1-4, with D possibly matching TRBD1 (5 bases). The CDR3 totals 16 residues. V was pared by 4 bases and J by 0 bases, with 12 bases between. Germline CDR1 is LGHNA and CDR2 is YSLEER. The DNA of the CDR3 is TGCGCCAGCAGCCTGGGGACTCCTGCAACTAATGAAAAACTGTTTTTT. It yields the protein CASSLGTPATNEKLFF.

Turning to this clonotype: This may stem from a read error, because a much larger clone lies one nucleotide away. The chain links TRBV19 to TRBJ2-1; D is ambiguous. V lost 5 bases to trimming and J lost 5 bases, with 10 bases between them. Germline V CDR1 and CDR2: LNHDA, SQIVND (reference sequence). The CDR3 totals 13 residues. The CDR3 nucleotides read TGTGCCAGTAGTGTAATGCGAGACAATGAGCAGTTCTTC. It encodes CASSVMRDNEQFF.

This clonotype was detected a few times. The CDR3 region is CASPPASGFTDTQYF. The CDR3 bases are TGTGCCAGCCCTCCGGCTAGCGGATTCACAGATACGCAGTATTTT. The chain links TRBV6-6 to TRBJ2-3; 7 nucleotides line up with TRBD2. After removal of 8 bases from V and 2 bases from J, the junction contained 10 bases not matched to a gene. The CDR3 is made up of 15 amino acids. Germline assignment: CDR1 MNHNY and CDR2 SVGAGI (reference sequence).

The chain uses TRBV3-1 and TRBJ1-1; D is ambiguous. Germline CDR1 reads LGHDT; CDR2 reads YNNKEL (reference sequence). Trimming took off 1 base at V and 5 bases at J, with 8 bases between the two ends. The CDR3 has 13 residues. The CDR3, as DNA: TGTGCCAGCAGCCAAGGGCTGGGGACTGAAGCTTTCTTT. Protein sequence: CASSQGLGTEAFF. Together with reference TRBV3-1 and TRBJ1-1, the CDR3 gives the full variable domain: DTAVSQTPKYLVTQMGNDKSIKCEQNLGHDTMYWYKQDSKKFLKIMFSYNNKELIINETVPNRFSPKSPDKAHLNLHINSLELGDSAVYFCASSQGLGTEAFFGQGTRLTVV.